These T cell receptor beta chains were read from a single sample in a study of STAT3 mutations in large granular lymphocyte leukemia. Assay: immunoSEQ multiplex PCR; the TCRdb copy retains only in-frame clones and omits some. The table has some 2,000 clones, more than 60% seen once. Sample: peripheral blood mononuclear cells. Receptors originate from a man aged 50-60 years with T-cell large granular lymphocyte leukemia. Some clones in this sample may be carry-over from other donors' samples. CDR3s include the opening cysteine and the closing phenylalanine or tryptophan. D genes are given only for firm matches. Clone size is given for some rows only: seen once, a few or many times, or a class if the clone is expanded.

D,J,size,V,DNA,CDR3
TRBD1,TRBJ1-1,.,TRBV5-4,TGCGCCAGCAGCCAACAGGGGTACACTGAAGCTTTCTTT,CASSQQGYTEAFF
.,TRBJ2-1,.,TRBV6-5,TGTGCCAGCAGTTACGAGGGAAGCTCCTACAATGAGCAGTTCTTC,CASSYEGSSYNEQFF
.,TRBJ1-2,.,TRBV18,TGTGCCAGCTCACCACCGACCGGAGGCTACACCTTC,CASSPPTGGYTF
.,TRBJ2-5,few,TRBV6-5,TGTGCCAGCACGGAAGGAGAGACCCAGTACTTC,CASTEGETQYF
.,TRBJ2-7,.,TRBV7-9,TGTGCCAGCAACACCGGGGACACGCGAACCTACGAGCAGTACTTC,CASNTGDTRTYEQYF
.,TRBJ2-7,.,TRBV2,TGTGCCAGCAGTGAAGCTGGTAGGGGAGGCTACGAGCAGTACTTC,CASSEAGRGGYEQYF
.,TRBJ2-7,.,TRBV11-2,TGTGCCAGCAGCTTAGCCATGAGTGACAGATACTCCTACGAGCAGTACTTC,CASSLAMSDRYSYEQYF
TRBD1,TRBJ2-7,medium-sized,TRBV27,TGTGCCAGCAGTGCGGGACAGGGGGTGGGCGAGCAGTACTTC,CASSAGQGVGEQYF
TRBD1,TRBJ1-1,.,TRBV30,TGTGCCTGGAGTTCGACAGGGCCGTCGAACACTGAAGCTTTCTTT,CAWSSTGPSNTEAFF
.,TRBJ2-5,few,TRBV27,TGTGCCAGCAGTTTACTGTCCGCAGGGGAGACCCAGTACTTC,CASSLLSAGETQYF
.,TRBJ1-4,.,TRBV18,TGTGCCAGCTCAACGGGGACGGGCAATGAAAAACTGTTTTTT,CASSTGTGNEKLFF
.,TRBJ1-2,.,TRBV30,TGTGCCTGGAGTTGGGGGCGCGACTATGGCTACACCTTC,CAWSWGRDYGYTF
.,TRBJ2-7,few,TRBV27,TGTGCCAGCAGTTGGCCTGGACAGCAGTACTTC,CASSWPGQQYF
.,TRBJ2-7,.,TRBV28,TGTGCCACGGGTGACAGGTACGAGCAGTACTTC,CATGDRYEQYF
TRBD2,TRBJ2-1,.,TRBV4-1,TGCGCCAGCAGCCTCAGACTAGCGGGCTACAATGAGCAGTTCTTC,CASSLRLAGYNEQFF
.,TRBJ2-7,few,TRBV5-1,TGCGCCAGCAGCTTGGTCGGGGTAGGCTACGAGCAGTACTTC,CASSLVGVGYEQYF
.,TRBJ1-6,.,TRBV6-5,TGTGCCAGCAGTTACCTCCAGGGGCAACGGAAATCACCCCTCCACTTT,CASSYLQGQRKSPLHF
.,TRBJ2-7,.,TRBV5-1,TGCGCCAGCAGCTTGGTTTGGTGGTCGGGCTACGAGCAGTACTTC,CASSLVWWSGYEQYF
TRBD1,TRBJ2-7,.,TRBV29-1,TGCAGCGTTAGGACAGGGGACGAGCAGTACTTC,CSVRTGDEQYF
TRBD1,TRBJ1-1,once,TRBV5-1,TGCGCCAGCAGCTTGGCAACAGGGGTTACTGAAGCTTTCTTT,CASSLATGVTEAFF
TRBD1,TRBJ1-2,.,TRBV7-9,TGTGCCAGCAGCTTTTCGGGACAGGAATTACTTGGCTACACCTTC,CASSFSGQELLGYTF
.,TRBJ2-7,medium-sized,TRBV5-1,TGCGCCAGCAGCTTGGCGGGGAACTCCTACGAGCAGTACTTC,CASSLAGNSYEQYF
TRBD2,TRBJ2-3,medium-sized,TRBV30,TGTGCCTGGAGTTTAGCGGGGGGCCCAGATACGCAGTATTTT,CAWSLAGGPDTQYF
.,TRBJ1-2,.,TRBV7-9,TGTGCCAGCAGCTTAACAGGCTCCTATGGCTACACCTTC,CASSLTGSYGYTF
.,TRBJ2-1,.,TRBV5-1,TGCGCCAGCAGCTGGGAATTCAGGGATCGAGAGCAGTTCTTC,CASSWEFRDREQFF
.,TRBJ1-2,once,TRBV5-6,TGTGCCAGCAGCTTGGTCGGGGGAGAGAACTATGGCTACACCTTC,CASSLVGGENYGYTF
TRBD2,TRBJ2-3,.,TRBV6-5,TGTGCCAGCAGTTACGGAGTAGCGGGAGAAAAAGATACGCAGTATTTT,CASSYGVAGEKDTQYF
.,TRBJ2-7,.,TRBV5-1,TGCGCCAGCAGCCCCCAATTATGGGCGGGGGCCTCCTACGAGCAGTACTTC,CASSPQLWAGASYEQYF
.,TRBJ2-6,.,TRBV5-7,TGTGCCAGCCCGAAGCGTTGCGTACAAAGTCGGGCCAACGTCCTGACTTTC,CASPKRCVQSRANVLTF
.,TRBJ1-2,few,TRBV28,TGTGCCAGCACCTCTCCCGGGCATAACTATGGCTACACCTTC,CASTSPGHNYGYTF
.,TRBJ1-5,.,TRBV7-9,TGTGCCAGCAGCCCCCTTGGTGAACTTAGCAATCAGCCCCAGCATTTT,CASSPLGELSNQPQHF
.,TRBJ1-2,.,TRBV2,TGTGCCAGCAGCCGCTATAGGGGGATGGGGGGCTACACCTTC,CASSRYRGMGGYTF
TRBD1,TRBJ1-5,once,TRBV30,TGTGCCTGGAGCGCTACCCGTACAGGGGAATGGTGCAATCAGCCCCAGCATTTT,CAWSATRTGEWCNQPQHF
TRBD1,TRBJ2-2,.,TRBV29-1,TGCAGCGTTCAGATAAGGGCGACAGGGGAAACCGGGGAGCTGTTTTTT,CSVQIRATGETGELFF
TRBD1,TRBJ2-7,once,TRBV29-1,TGCAGCGTCCGCTCGGGACAGGGGATCGAGCAGTACTTC,CSVRSGQGIEQYF
TRBD1,TRBJ1-1,.,TRBV14,TGTGCCAGCAGCCAAGATAGGACAGGGACGATTGAAGCTTTCTTT,CASSQDRTGTIEAFF
TRBD1,TRBJ1-2,few,TRBV29-1,TGCAGCGTTGAAGGGCAGGGGGACGGCTACACCTTC,CSVEGQGDGYTF
.,TRBJ1-1,.,TRBV6-6,TGTGCCAGCAGTTGGACACGCCAAGACACTGAAGCTTTCTTT,CASSWTRQDTEAFF
.,TRBJ2-7,.,TRBV30,TGTGCCTGGAGGGGCATCTCCTACGAGCAGTACTTC,CAWRGISYEQYF
.,TRBJ1-1,few,TRBV2,TGTGCCAGCAGTGAAGCGAGGGCTTTCTTT,CASSEARAFF
.,TRBJ2-3,.,TRBV5-1,TGCGCCAGCAGCCTCTACACAGATACGCAGTATTTT,CASSLYTDTQYF
.,TRBJ1-1,.,TRBV29-1,TGCAGCGTTGGTACTGGAGCTGAAGCTTTCTTT,CSVGTGAEAFF
.,TRBJ1-2,.,TRBV18,TGTGCCAGCTCACCAGTTATGGGGTATGGCTACACCTTC,CASSPVMGYGYTF
.,TRBJ1-2,.,TRBV7-3,TGTGCCAGCAGCGCGACCCACACCGTCGGGTATGGCTACACCTTC,CASSATHTVGYGYTF
.,TRBJ1-5,.,TRBV7-9,TGTGCCAGCAGCCTAGACAGAGATCAGCCCCAGCATTTT,CASSLDRDQPQHF
.,TRBJ2-7,.,TRBV5-6,TGTGCCAGCAGCGCCGGACTCCACTACGAGCAGTACTTC,CASSAGLHYEQYF
TRBD1,TRBJ2-7,.,TRBV18,TGTGCCAGCTCGTCGACAGGGTTCCACGAGCAGTACTTC,CASSSTGFHEQYF
.,TRBJ2-7,.,TRBV15,TGTGCCACCAGCAGAGATCGGGTGGAAGTGAGGGAGCAGTACTTC,CATSRDRVEVREQYF
TRBD1,TRBJ1-4,.,TRBV9,TGTGCCAGCAGCGTAGGACAGGGGGCCGAAAAACTGTTTTTT,CASSVGQGAEKLFF
TRBD1,TRBJ1-2,few,TRBV5-4,TGTGCCAGCAGCTCTACTCTGACAGGGGACTATGGCTACACCTTC,CASSSTLTGDYGYTF
.,TRBJ2-3,.,TRBV5-1,TGCGCCAGCAGCTCCTCGGCTAGCACAGATACGCAGTATTTT,CASSSSASTDTQYF
.,TRBJ2-1,.,TRBV18,TGTGCCAGCTCACCAGTGGAGGGAGCTGCCTACAATGAGCAGTTCTTC,CASSPVEGAAYNEQFF